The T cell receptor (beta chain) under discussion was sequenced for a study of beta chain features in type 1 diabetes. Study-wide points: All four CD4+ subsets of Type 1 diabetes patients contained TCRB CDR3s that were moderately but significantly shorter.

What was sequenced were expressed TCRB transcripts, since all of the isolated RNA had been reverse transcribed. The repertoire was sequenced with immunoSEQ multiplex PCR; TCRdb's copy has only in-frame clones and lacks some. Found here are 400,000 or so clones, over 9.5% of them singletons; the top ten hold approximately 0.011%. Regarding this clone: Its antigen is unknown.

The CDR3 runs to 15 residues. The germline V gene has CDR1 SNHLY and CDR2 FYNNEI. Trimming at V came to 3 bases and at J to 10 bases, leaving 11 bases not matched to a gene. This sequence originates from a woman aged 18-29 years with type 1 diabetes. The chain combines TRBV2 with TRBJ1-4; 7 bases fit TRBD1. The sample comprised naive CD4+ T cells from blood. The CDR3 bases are TGTGCCAGCAGTGATCTTAAGGGGACAGCTGGAAAACTGTTTTTT. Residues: CASSDLKGTAGKLFF.